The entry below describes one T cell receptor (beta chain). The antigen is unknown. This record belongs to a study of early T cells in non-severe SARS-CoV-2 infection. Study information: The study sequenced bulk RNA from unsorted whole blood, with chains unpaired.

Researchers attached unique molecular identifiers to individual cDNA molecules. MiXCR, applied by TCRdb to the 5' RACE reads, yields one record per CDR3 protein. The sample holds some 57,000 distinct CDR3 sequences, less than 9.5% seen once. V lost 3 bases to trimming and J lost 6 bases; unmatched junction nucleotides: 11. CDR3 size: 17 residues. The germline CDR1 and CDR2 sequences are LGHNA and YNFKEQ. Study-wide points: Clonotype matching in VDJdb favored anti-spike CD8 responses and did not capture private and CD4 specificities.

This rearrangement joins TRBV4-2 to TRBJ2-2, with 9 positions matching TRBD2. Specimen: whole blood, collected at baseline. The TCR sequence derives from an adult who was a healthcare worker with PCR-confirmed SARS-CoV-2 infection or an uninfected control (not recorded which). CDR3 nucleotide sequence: TGTGCCAGCAGCCAGGAAGTAGCGGGAGTAGTTTCCGGGGAGCTGTTTTTT. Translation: CASSQEVAGVVSGELFF.